This TCR beta chain was identified during a study of blood T cell repertoires in COVID-19. The CDR3 consists of 15 residues. Germline V lookup: CDR1 KGHSH, CDR2 LQKENI. With 3 bases removed from V and 12 bases from J, the gap between germline ends came to 21 bases. This clone has at least ten counts. Original handling: By means of reference gene primer amplification, nucleated cell counts were estimated. Assay: immunoSEQ multiplex PCR; the TCRdb copy retains only in-frame clones and omits some. V, J and clone size are taken as reported in that table, and D and trimming were inferred from the DNA itself. The sample has 200,000 to 250,000 clones; approximately 78% are singletons.

The TCR sequence derives from a man aged 35-49 years who had recovered from COVID-19. The chain has TRBV18 and TRBJ1-5; the D gene is possibly TRBD1 (6 bases). The sequenced sample consisted of PBMCs or T cells enriched from blood (not recorded which). CDR3 bases: TGTGCCAGCTCACCCTCGGGACAAAGATCGAGGAACCAGCATTTT. The encoded protein is CASSPSGQRSRNQHF.